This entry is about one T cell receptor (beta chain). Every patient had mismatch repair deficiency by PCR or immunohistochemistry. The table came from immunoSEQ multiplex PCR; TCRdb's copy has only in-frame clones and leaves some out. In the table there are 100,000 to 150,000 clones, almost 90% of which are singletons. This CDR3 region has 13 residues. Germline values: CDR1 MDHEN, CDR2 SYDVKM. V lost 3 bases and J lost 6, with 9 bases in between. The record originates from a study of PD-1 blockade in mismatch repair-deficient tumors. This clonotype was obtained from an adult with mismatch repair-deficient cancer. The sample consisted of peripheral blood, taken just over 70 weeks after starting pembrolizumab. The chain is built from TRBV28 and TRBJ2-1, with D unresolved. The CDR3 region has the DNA TGTGCCAGCAGTTTTTCTAGTGGCAATGAGCAGTTCTTC. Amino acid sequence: CASSFSSGNEQFF.